These 18 T cell receptor beta chains were sequenced from one sample in a study of T cells after somatic rescue of genetic block. Using immunoSEQ multiplex PCR, the repertoire was profiled, and TCRdb retains in-frame clones only, with some absent. The data show approximately 12,000 clones, 70% to 75% seen once. Material: peripheral blood mononuclear cells (PBMCs). The origin of the receptors is a boy between 10 and 17 years old.

The chain couples TRBV5-1 to TRBJ2-2; no clear D. Deletions cut 0 bases from V and 10 bases from J, with 13 bases between. CDR1 and CDR2 (germline): SGHRS, YFSETQ. The CDR3 extends over 14 amino acids. In DNA, the CDR3 is TGCGCCAGCAGCTTGGTCAAATCGGCGCAGGAGCTGTTTTTT. Its translation: CASSLVKSAQELFF.

The CDR3 loop reads CASSKFGGQENSPLHF. The CDR3 DNA follows: TGTGCCAGCTCAAAATTTGGGGGACAGGAGAATTCACCCCTCCACTTT. The chain has TRBV18 and TRBJ1-6; TRBD1 matches at 8 bases. The CDR3 length is 16 residues. CDR1 is KGHSH and CDR2 is LQKENI in the germline V gene. Trimming cost V 5 bases and J 7 bases; bases outside gene matches: 10. Using reference TRBV18 and TRBJ1-6 for the parts outside the CDR3, the full variable domain is NAGVMQNPRHLVRRRGQEARLRCSPMKGHSHVYWYRQLPEEGLKFMVYLQKENIIDESGMPKERFSAEFPKEGPSILRIQQVVRGDSAAYFCASSKFGGQENSPLHFGNGTRLTVT.

The V call is TRBV7-2, the J call TRBJ2-3, with D possibly being TRBD2 (5 bases). The length of the CDR3 is 13 residues. Germline values: CDR1 SGHTA, CDR2 FQGNSA. The ends were cut back, 5 bases at V and 2 bases at J, with 8 bases in the middle. The CDR3 loop reads CASSRTFTDTQYF. Written as DNA, the CDR3 is TGTGCCAGCAGCAGGACTTTCACAGATACGCAGTATTTT.

The J gene is TRBJ2-6, the V gene TRBV5-3; the D is unclear. TRBV5-3 is an open reading frame, and its role is uncertain. The CDR3 totals 17 residues. V was clipped by 7 bases and J by 5 bases, with 22 bases between them. CDR3 in DNA: TGTGCCAGACCGAACTATGGTGAACAAAGTCGGGCCAACGTCCTGACTTTC. Translated, it gives CARPNYGEQSRANVLTF.

In this sample, this clone turned up a few times. CDR3 in amino acids: CASSEEAGGPHEQYF. As DNA, the CDR3 is TGTGCCAGCAGTGAAGAAGCGGGGGGGCCCCACGAGCAGTACTTC. The rearrangement links TRBV2 to TRBJ2-7, with 10 bases lining up with TRBD2. From germline, CDR1 is SNHLY and CDR2 FYNNEI. The CDR3 extends over 15 amino acids. With V trimmed by 1 base and J by 5 bases, 5 bases remained unmatched.

This clone is deemed medium-sized. The chain joins TRBV19 to TRBJ2-2, with 9 bases aligning to TRBD1. The CDR3 has 15 residues. The J segment lost 6 bases and the V segment lost 4 bases, leaving 6 bases of the junction unmatched. Germline CDR1 reads LNHDA; CDR2 reads SQIVND (reference sequence). In DNA form, the CDR3 reads TGTGCCAGTAGTAAGGGGACAGGGTACGCCGGGGAGCTGTTTTTT. Encoded protein: CASSKGTGYAGELFF.

This rearrangement joins TRBV27 to TRBJ2-1; D perhaps matches TRBD1 (6 bases). The CDR3 spans 14 residues. Trimming pared 8 bases from V and 4 bases from J, leaving 15 bases between. Germline V CDR1 and CDR2: MNHEY, SMNVEV (reference sequence). Written as DNA, the CDR3 is TGTGCCAGCCGCGACATCGACAGGTACAATGAGCAGTTCTTC. Its protein product is CASRDIDRYNEQFF.

This clone was picked up a small number of times. The V and J genes are TRBV7-9 and TRBJ1-2; no reliable D call. The V gene lost 0 bases and the J gene lost 12 bases, with 8 bases spanning the gap. Germline values: CDR1 SEHNR, CDR2 FQNEAQ (reference sequence). CDR3 length: 11 amino acids. CDR3 bases: TGTGCCAGCAGCTTAGCGGACCTAGACACCTTC. It yields the protein CASSLADLDTF.

A few counts support this clone. V and J are TRBV5-4 and TRBJ1-2, with D unclear. The V gene's germline CDR1 is SGHNT and CDR2 YYREEE (reference sequence). V was pared by 1 base and J by 3 bases, with 10 bases between. The CDR3 is made up of 14 amino acids. CDR3: CASSLIGVDYGYTF. DNA for the CDR3: TGTGCCAGCAGCTTGATTGGGGTCGACTATGGCTACACCTTC.

The chain recombines TRBV5-1 with TRBJ1-6; D is uncertain. The CDR3 sequence is 12 residues long. The germline gives CDR1 SGHRS, CDR2 YFSETQ. Trimming shortened V by 2 bases and J by 7 bases, and 4 bases separated the two germline ends. The CDR3 loop reads CASSLQNSPLHF. The CDR3 DNA is TGCGCCAGCAGCTTACAGAATTCACCCCTCCACTTT. Filled out from reference TRBV5-1 and TRBJ1-6, the complete variable domain reads KAGVTQTPRYLIKTRGQQVTLSCSPISGHRSVSWYQQTPGQGLQFLFEYFSETQRNKGNFPGRFSGRQFSNSRSEMNVSTLELGDSALYLCASSLQNSPLHFGNGTRLTVT.

The chain links TRBV18 to TRBJ2-7; D unresolved. Between the trimmed V and J ends, which lost 0 bases and 2 bases, there was a span of 5 bases. Looked up from germline, CDR1 is KGHSH and CDR2 is LQKENI. The CDR3 sequence is 13 residues long. CDR3 nucleotides: TGTGCCAGCTCACCACCGGGGACCTACGAGCAGTACTTC. Its protein is CASSPPGTYEQYF. The whole variable domain, remainder taken from reference TRBV18 and TRBJ2-7, is NAGVMQNPRHLVRRRGQEARLRCSPMKGHSHVYWYRQLPEEGLKFMVYLQKENIIDESGMPKERFSAEFPKEGPSILRIQQVVRGDSAAYFCASSPPGTYEQYFGPGTRLTVT.

The chain recombines TRBV6-6 with TRBJ1-4, with TRBD1 as a possible D gene (5 bases). CDR1 is MNHNY and CDR2 is SVGAGI in the germline V gene (reference sequence). Trimming took 6 bases from V and 5 from J, leaving 16 bases between them. The CDR3 sequence is 15 residues long. CDR3 in amino acids: CASRAIGGGNEKLFF. In nucleotides, the CDR3 is TGTGCCAGCAGGGCAATTGGGGGGGGGAATGAAAAACTGTTTTTT.

The rearrangement links TRBV15 to TRBJ2-1, with TRBD1 matching 10 bases. The CDR3 is made up of 17 amino acids. Germline-derived CDR1 and CDR2 are LNHNV and YYDKDF (reference sequence). With V trimmed by 3 bases and J by 4 bases, 9 bases remained unmatched. The CDR3: CATSSPERDRGYNEQFF. CDR3 bases: TGTGCCACCAGCAGCCCTGAACGGGACAGGGGATACAATGAGCAGTTCTTC.

The chain couples TRBV6-5 to TRBJ2-4, with D possibly being TRBD1 or TRBD2 (5 bases each). The CDR3 runs to 14 residues. V lost 0 bases to trimming and J lost 7 bases, with 10 bases between them. Germline V lookup: CDR1 MNHEY, CDR2 SVGAGI. CDR3 amino acids: CASSYSWGRNIQYF. The CDR3 DNA follows: TGTGCCAGCAGTTACTCATGGGGACGGAACATTCAGTACTTC.

The chain carries TRBV18 and TRBJ2-7; D is unresolved. Deletions cut 5 bases from V and 1 base from J, with 15 bases between. Germline V lookup: CDR1 KGHSH, CDR2 LQKENI. This CDR3 is 15 amino acids long. Here the CDR3 reads CASSTAEASSYEQYF. Here the CDR3 DNA reads TGTGCCAGCTCAACAGCAGAGGCGAGTTCCTACGAGCAGTACTTC.

The chain links TRBV9 to TRBJ1-3, with unresolved D. The V end lost 2 bases, the J end lost 5 bases, and 5 bases lay between the germline ends. Germline CDR1 reads SGDLS; CDR2 reads YYNGEE. The CDR3 length is 12 residues. CDR3 sequence reads: CASSVDRNTIYF. The CDR3, as DNA: TGTGCCAGCAGCGTGGATAGAAACACCATATATTTT.

The chain joins TRBV5-1 to TRBJ2-7; maybe TRBD1 (6 bases). The germline V gene encodes CDR1 SGHRS and CDR2 YFSETQ. Between the trimmed V and J ends, which lost 4 bases and 3 bases, there was a span of 11 bases. The CDR3 is made up of 13 amino acids. The DNA of the CDR3 is TGCGCCAGCAGCCCGGACAGCCTCTACGAGCAGTACTTC. Translated: CASSPDSLYEQYF.

The chain is built from TRBV6-6 and TRBJ1-4; 9 bases align to TRBD1. Unmatched junction bases numbered 6, after V lost 5 bases and J lost 8 bases. Germline CDR1 MNHNY, CDR2 SVGAGI (reference sequence). The CDR3 sequence is 14 residues long. The chain's CDR3 is CASSPDRGGEKLFF. The CDR3 DNA is TGTGCCAGCAGTCCGGACAGGGGAGGAGAAAAACTGTTTTTT.